The T cell receptor (beta chain) under discussion was sequenced for a study of cytomegalovirus exposure and HLA in healthy donors. The primer mix had 60 Vbeta and 13 Jbeta primers. Methods used by the authors: Unique TCR beta chains numbered roughly 80 million in a later analysis, with about 11 million shared. The protocol was immunoSEQ multiplex PCR, while the TCRdb copy is restricted to in-frame clones and leaves out a portion. That table supplies the V and J calls and clone size; D and trimming were determined from the DNA. The table shows roughly 110,000 clones, with roughly 82% occurring only once. The CDR3 contains 16 residues. J was trimmed by 7 bases and V by 4 bases; bases with no gene match: 15. Germline-derived CDR1 and CDR2 are SQVTM and ANQGSEA. A few counts support this clone.

The clonotype originates from a woman between 50 and 59 years old in good health and CMV-seropositive. Source material: PBMCs. The V and J genes are TRBV29-1 and TRBJ2-1, with 8 bases identical to TRBD1. CDR3 in DNA: TGCAGCGTTGTAGGTCCCGCAGGGGGCGTGAGGAATGAGCAGTTCTTC. Protein: CSVVGPAGGVRNEQFF.